Given below is one T cell receptor (beta chain) in context. The target of this receptor is not known. Nothing much larger sits one base from this clone, and base qualities are not available. This entry is derived from a study of blood T cell repertoires in COVID-19 (dated by TCRdb to 2019 to 2021). About the investigation overall: Samples covering the acute and convalescent phases of COVID-19 were provided by collaborators in the United States, Italy and Spain. The repertoires were made available in a free public database intended to serve as a resource for research on the immune response to SARS-CoV-2. Samples came from the ongoing ImmuneRACE study (first 160 participants) plus 1,254 subjects from 6 global collaborators. Where HLA class I and class II types were available, the types were taken from metadata supplied by the sample provider, not from assay-based typing. Subjects who had been exposed to COVID-19, were actively infected with it, or had recovered from it provided the deeply sampled blood TCRbeta repertoires that made up the dataset. Nearly every sample came with metadata listing a de-identified subject ID, COVID-19 status, age in years and sex. The material from the prospective study consisted of cDNA or gDNA derived from T cells, B-cell-depleted T cells, or PBMCs. The paper as a whole reports these results and caveats: Clinical and demographic metadata were provided uncurated, with the amount varying by source and participant.

TCRbeta CDR3 regions were amplified from genomic DNA by means of the immunoSEQ Assay, a bias-controlled multiplex PCR. The paper's data handling went like this. Nucleated cell counts per sample were estimated from amplification of reference gene primers within the assay. To quantify the absolute abundance of each unique TCRbeta CDR3 rearrangement, sequence reads were collapsed and filtered. Productive Simpson clonality was computed per sample as the square root of Simpson's diversity index over productive rearrangements. This is the immuneACCESS table as TCRdb keeps it, with only in-frame sequences that have V and J called. A part of the clones is gone; compared with another copy, unresolved V genes explain less than half, and the rest is unexplained. For V, J and clone size, that table is used; D and trimming come from the DNA. The sample records approximately 170,000 clones, 83% of which are singletons. The leading ten clones occupy less than 4.5% of the sample.

In the prospective study, participants were about 18 to 95 years old, resided in approximately 25 geographic areas of the United States, and were enrolled through a virtual design. In the prospective study, cohorts were assigned on the basis of participant-reported clinical history obtained from a screening survey and a study questionnaire. Mobile phlebotomists in the prospective study collected whole blood, serum and a nasopharyngeal or oropharyngeal swab from every participant. Additional blood draws and questionnaires over an approximately 2-month period could optionally be provided by prospective study participants. Before DNA extraction, blood samples from the prospective study were shipped at room temperature or frozen. This clonotype was sampled from a woman aged 45-65 years in a cohort exposed to, infected with or recovered from COVID-19 (not recorded which). Sequenced: PBMCs or T cells enriched from blood (not recorded which).

The CDR3 protein: CASSPGTYEQYF. The bases are TGTGCCAGCTCACCCGGGACTTACGAGCAGTACTTC. This sequence uses TRBV18 and TRBJ2-7; a tentative D match to TRBD2 spans 6 bases. The CDR3 measures 12 amino acids from cysteine to phenylalanine. Only the CDR3 DNA is retained, 36 bases long and in frame from the first base. The V and J ends are trimmed by 3 bases and 4 bases, leaving 7 bases between them. CDR1 and CDR2 are drawn from the germline V gene: KGHSH, LQKENI.